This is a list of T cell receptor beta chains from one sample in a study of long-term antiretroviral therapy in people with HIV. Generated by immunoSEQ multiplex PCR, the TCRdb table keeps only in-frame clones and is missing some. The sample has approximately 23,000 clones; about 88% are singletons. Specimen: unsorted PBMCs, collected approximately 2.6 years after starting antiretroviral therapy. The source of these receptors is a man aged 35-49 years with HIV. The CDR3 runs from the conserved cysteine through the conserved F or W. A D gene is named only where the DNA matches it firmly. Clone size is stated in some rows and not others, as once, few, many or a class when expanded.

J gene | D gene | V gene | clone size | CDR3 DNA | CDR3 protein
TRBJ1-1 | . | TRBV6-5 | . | TGTGCCAGCAGGACCGGGACGTCCACTGAAGCTTTCTTT | CASRTGTSTEAFF
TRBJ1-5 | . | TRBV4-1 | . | TGCGCCAGCAGCCAACTTAGGCTGGGCAATCAGCCCCAGCATTTT | CASSQLRLGNQPQHF
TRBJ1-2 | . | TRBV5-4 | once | TGTGCCAGCAGCTTGGGTACGGGGATAAACTATGGCTACACCTTC | CASSLGTGINYGYTF
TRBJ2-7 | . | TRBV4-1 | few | TGCGCCAGCAGCCATTCACGGGATTCCTACGAGCAGTACTTC | CASSHSRDSYEQYF
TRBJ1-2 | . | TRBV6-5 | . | TGTGCCAGCAGTTATACTCGGTCGGAGGGCTACACCTTC | CASSYTRSEGYTF
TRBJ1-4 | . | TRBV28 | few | TGTGCCAGCAGTTTACCTGGGGGACCCAATGAAAAACTGTTTTTT | CASSLPGGPNEKLFF
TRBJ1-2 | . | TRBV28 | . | TGTGCCAGCAGTACCGGCGGGGGGGGTCCTGCGAGCTACACCTTC | CASSTGGGGPASYTF
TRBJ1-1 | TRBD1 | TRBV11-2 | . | TGTGCCAGCAGCCCCCAGGGGGCTATGAACACTGAAGCTTTCTTT | CASSPQGAMNTEAFF
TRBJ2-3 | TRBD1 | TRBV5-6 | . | TGTGCCAGCAGCTTCTCGGACAGGTACACAGATACGCAGTATTTT | CASSFSDRYTDTQYF
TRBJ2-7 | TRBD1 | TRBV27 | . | TGTGCCAGCAACGCGGGGACAGGCGGGGAGCAGTACTTC | CASNAGTGGEQYF
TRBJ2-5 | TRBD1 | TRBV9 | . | TGTGCCAGCAGCTTAACAGGGGGGTCGGCCCAAGAGACCCAGTACTTC | CASSLTGGSAQETQYF
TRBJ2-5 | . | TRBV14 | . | TGTGCCAGCAGCCAAGATCTTGAGGAGTACCAAGAGACCCAGTACTTC | CASSQDLEEYQETQYF
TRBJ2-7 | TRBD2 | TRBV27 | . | TGTGCCAGCAGCTCAGGGACTAGCGGACCCTACGAGCAGTACTTC | CASSSGTSGPYEQYF
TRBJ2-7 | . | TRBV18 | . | TGTGCCAGCTCACAAAGGGGGGGAGAGGGCTACGAGCAGTACTTC | CASSQRGGEGYEQYF
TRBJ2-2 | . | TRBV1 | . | TGCACCAGCAGCCTTATGGGACTAGCGTGGGGGGAGCTGTTTTTT | CTSSLMGLAWGELFF
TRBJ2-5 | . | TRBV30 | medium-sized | TGTGCCTGGAGTGGGGGTTTTCGACAAGAGACCCAGTACTTC | CAWSGGFRQETQYF
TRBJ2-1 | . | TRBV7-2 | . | TGTGCCAGCAGCGAGGGCCAGAGCTCCTACAATGAGCAGTTCTTC | CASSEGQSSYNEQFF
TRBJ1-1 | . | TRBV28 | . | TGTGCCAGCAGTTCCCCGATGAACACTGAAGCTTTCTTT | CASSSPMNTEAFF
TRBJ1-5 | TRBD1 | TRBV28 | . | TGTGCCAGCAGTTTGACAGGGGAAGCTTATAGCAATCAGCCCCAGCATTTT | CASSLTGEAYSNQPQHF
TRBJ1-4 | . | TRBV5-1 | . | TGCGCCAGCAGCTTGCTGGGAGGGGAAGAAAAACTGTTTTTT | CASSLLGGEEKLFF
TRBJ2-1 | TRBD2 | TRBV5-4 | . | TGTGCCAGCAGCTTGGCGCGCCTAGCGGGAACTAATGAGCAGTTCTTC | CASSLARLAGTNEQFF
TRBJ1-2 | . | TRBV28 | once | TGTGCCAGCAGCCGTCCCCCCCGATATGGCTACACCTTC | CASSRPPRYGYTF
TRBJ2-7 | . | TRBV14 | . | TGTGCCAGCAGCCAAGAACAGGGCGGGTTCCCCTACGAGCAGTACTTC | CASSQEQGGFPYEQYF
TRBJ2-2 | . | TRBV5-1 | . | TGCGCCAGCAGCTTGGCTGGGGAATCCGGGGAGCTGTTTTTT | CASSLAGESGELFF
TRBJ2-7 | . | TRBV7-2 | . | TGTGCCAGCAGCTTAACGGGGGATTACTACGAGCAGTACTTC | CASSLTGDYYEQYF
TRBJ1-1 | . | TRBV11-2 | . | TGTGCCAGCAATGTAGGCAGGGAGAACACTGAAGCTTTCTTT | CASNVGRENTEAFF
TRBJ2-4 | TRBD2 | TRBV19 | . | TGTGCCAGTAGCCGGGGGGGCAGGCCTGACATTCAGTACTTC | CASSRGGRPDIQYF
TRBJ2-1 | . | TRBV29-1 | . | TGCAGCGTCGCCGGTAGGGATCTTAGTTTTGATGAGCAGTTCTTC | CSVAGRDLSFDEQFF
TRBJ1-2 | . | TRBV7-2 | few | TGTGCCAGCAGCTTAGCGGGGGGTGCCTATGGCTACACCTTC | CASSLAGGAYGYTF
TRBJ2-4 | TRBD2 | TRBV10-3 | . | TGTGCCATCAGTTTAAAACTAGGGGAGGGAAACATTCAGTACTTC | CAISLKLGEGNIQYF
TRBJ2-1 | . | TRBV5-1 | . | TGCGCCAGCAGCTCACCGGGCCCTCCTCCCCGCAATGAGCAGTTCTTC | CASSSPGPPPRNEQFF
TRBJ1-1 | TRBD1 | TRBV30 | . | TGTGCCTGGTCGATGGACAGGGGGAGCACTGAAGCTTTCTTT | CAWSMDRGSTEAFF
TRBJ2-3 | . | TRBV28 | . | TGTGCCAGCAGTTTGAACGGGATTAGCACAGATACGCAGTATTTT | CASSLNGISTDTQYF
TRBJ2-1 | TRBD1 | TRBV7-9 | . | TGTGCCAGCAGCTTACAGGGACAGGGAGGTGAGCAGTTCTTC | CASSLQGQGGEQFF
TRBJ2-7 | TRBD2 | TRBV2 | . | TGTGCCAGCAGCGGCGGACTAGCGGGGGTAATTTTCTCCTACGAGCAGTACTTC | CASSGGLAGVIFSYEQYF
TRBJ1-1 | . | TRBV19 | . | TGTGCCAGTAGTGCTTTGACAGAGAACACTGAAGCTTTCTTT | CASSALTENTEAFF